This T cell receptor beta chain comes out of a study of blood T cell repertoires in COVID-19. Study-level information: PBMCs, B-cell-depleted T cells, or T cells were the source of the cDNA or gDNA that made up the material.

Authors' processing steps: Amplification of reference gene primers was used by the study to estimate nucleated cell counts. Clones were read by immunoSEQ multiplex PCR, and TCRdb kept only the in-frame ones, dropping some. V, J and clone size are taken as reported in that table, and D and trimming were inferred from the DNA itself. The sample shows hundreds of thousands of clones, about 90% of them seen only once. This clonotype was obtained from a woman aged 40 to 50 who had recovered from COVID-19. Sequencing used peripheral blood.

DNA of the CDR3: TGTGCCACCAGCAGAGATTTGGGGACAGGGACCACTGAAGCTTTCTTT. It encodes CATSRDLGTGTTEAFF. The chain recombines TRBV15 with TRBJ1-1, with TRBD1 matching 9 bases. The CDR3 is made up of 16 amino acids. CDR1 and CDR2 from the germline V gene are LNHNV and YYDKDF (reference sequence). Losses at the gene ends were 0 bases for V and 4 bases for J; bases not matched to a gene: 6.